These 20 T cell receptor beta chains were sequenced from one sample in a study of shared clonotypes between healthy human individuals. Method: immunoSEQ multiplex PCR; TCRdb's copy keeps in-frame clones and lacks some. Of about 470,000 clones in the sample, around 79% were seen once. The sample consisted of PBMCs. The receptors stem from a woman between 40 and 50 years old in good health. Some clones in this sample may be carry-over from other donors' samples.

V is TRBV19 and J is TRBJ1-2; D is unresolved. The CDR3 length is 14 residues. Germline lookup yields CDR1 LNHDA and CDR2 SQIVND (reference sequence). V lost 0 bases and J lost 4, with 9 bases in between. CDR3 in amino acids: CASSIDGTVYGYTF. For the CDR3, the DNA is TGTGCCAGTAGTATAGATGGCACAGTCTATGGCTACACCTTC.

This chain links TRBV9 with TRBJ2-3; 7 nucleotides match TRBD1. V gave up 4 bases and J gave up 4 bases; unmatched junction bases: 6. Germline loops: CDR1 SGDLS, CDR2 YYNGEE. The CDR3 extends over 14 amino acids. This CDR3 is CASSPDRASDTQYF. CDR3 bases: TGTGCCAGCAGCCCCGACAGGGCGTCAGATACGCAGTATTTT.

Points on this clone: Mismatch with germline at one junction end may stem from a read error. This rearrangement joins TRBV7-3 to TRBJ2-1; TRBD1 matches 9 bases. CDR3 length equals 13 residues. Germline-derived CDR1 and CDR2 are SGHTA and FQGTGA. This CDR3 is CASSLTGDRDIIF. The DNA for the CDR3 is TGTGCCAGCAGCTTAACCGGGGACAGGGATATAATCTTC.

This chain connects TRBV12-5 to TRBJ1-2, with 10 bases identical to TRBD1. After removal of 7 bases from V and 5 bases from J, the junction contained 4 bases not matched to a gene. Germline V gene lookup returns CDR1 LGHNT and CDR2 FRNRAP. This CDR3 is 13 amino acids long. CDR3 sequence reads: CASAPGQGYGYTF. CDR3 nucleotides: TGTGCTAGTGCCCCGGGACAGGGGTATGGCTACACCTTC.

The J gene is TRBJ1-6, the V gene TRBV18; D is undetermined. V lost 3 bases, J lost 5 bases, and 11 bases lay in between. The CDR3 spans 15 residues. Germline CDR1 reads KGHSH; CDR2 reads LQKENI. CDR3 region: CASSPSQPDNSPLHF. CDR3 in DNA: TGTGCCAGCTCACCGTCACAGCCAGATAATTCACCCCTCCACTTT.

J is TRBJ1-1 and V is TRBV10-3; a weak D match, TRBD1 (6 bases). Between the trimmed V and J ends, which lost 6 bases and 2 bases, there was a span of 13 bases. CDR1 is ENHRY, CDR2 SYGVKD, per germline. The CDR3 extends over 14 amino acids. The CDR3 DNA is TGTGCCATCAGAAACCGGGACATCAACACTGAAGCTTTCTTT. Encoded protein: CAIRNRDINTEAFF.

The chain is built from TRBV16 and TRBJ1-2; tentatively, D is TRBD1 (6 bases). The germline V and J ends were trimmed by 7 bases and 6 bases, with 24 bases remaining between them. The germline V gene encodes CDR1 KGHSY and CDR2 FQNENV. The CDR3 is 16 residues long. This CDR3 reads CASNPTWDGGLDGYTF. The CDR3 region has the DNA TGTGCCAGCAACCCCACTTGGGACGGGGGGCTGGATGGCTACACCTTC.

The chain recombines TRBV9 with TRBJ1-3; D gene ambiguous. The CDR3 has 13 residues. Germline CDR1 SGDLS, CDR2 YYNGEE. The germline V and J ends were trimmed by 5 bases and 0 bases, with 6 bases remaining between them. The CDR3 nucleotides read TGTGCCAGCAGACCGCACTCTGGAAACACCATATATTTT. The encoded protein is CASRPHSGNTIYF.

V is TRBV7-6 and J is TRBJ2-7; the D is unclear. The germline V gene has CDR1 SGHVS and CDR2 FNYEAQ. CDR3 length: 13 residues. Deletions cut 3 bases from V and 2 bases from J, with 8 bases between. CDR3 residues: CASSFAETYEQYF. DNA for the CDR3: TGTGCCAGCAGCTTCGCGGAGACCTACGAGCAGTACTTC.

This chain connects TRBV28 to TRBJ2-3; TRBD2 agrees at 7 bases. CDR1 is MDHEN and CDR2 is SYDVKM in the germline V gene. The CDR3 loop spans 15 amino acids. J gave up 0 bases and V 8 bases, and 8 bases lay outside the gene matches. The CDR3 region has the DNA TGTGCCAGCCTAAGCGGGGAGGCTAGCACAGATACGCAGTATTTT. Amino acids: CASLSGEASTDTQYF.

The table lists this clone with a count of one. The chain combines TRBV28 with TRBJ1-2; the D gene is possibly TRBD1 (5 bases). Germline V gene sequence: CDR1 MDHEN, CDR2 SYDVKM. Trimming left V 4 bases short and J 6 bases short, with 18 bases between. This CDR3 has 15 residues. CDR3 DNA sequence: TGTGCCAGCAGTTCCCCCCAGGGACTTCTACATGGCTACACCTTC. Encoded protein: CASSSPQGLLHGYTF.

This clone was detected once. The V call is TRBV27, the J call TRBJ2-7; TRBD2 is a possible D gene (5 bases). The CDR3 totals 14 residues. V lost 5 bases and J 2 bases, leaving 13 bases between the germline ends. Germline-derived CDR1 and CDR2 are MNHEY and SMNVEV (reference sequence). The CDR3 coding sequence is TGTGCCAGCAGTATTTCGGGATGGACCTACGAGCAGTACTTC. It yields the protein CASSISGWTYEQYF.

The gene calls are TRBV27 and TRBJ2-7, with D maybe TRBD1 (5 bases). Between the trimmed V and J ends, which lost 5 bases and 6 bases, there was a span of 14 bases. The CDR3 covers 13 residues. CDR1 MNHEY and CDR2 SMNVEV come from the germline V gene (reference sequence). The CDR3, as DNA: TGTGCCAGCAGTGTAGGGGATTTCGGCGAGCAGTACTTC. Translation: CASSVGDFGEQYF.

This chain joins TRBV27 and TRBJ1-2, with 8 bases fitting TRBD1. The CDR3 runs 15 residues. V trimming: 5 bases; J trimming: 8 bases; junction bases outside the gene matches: 13. Germline assignment: CDR1 MNHEY and CDR2 SMNVEV (reference sequence). DNA for the CDR3: TGTGCCAGCAGTCCAACCCCTCAGGGGGCGCGAGGCTACACCTTC. The encoded protein is CASSPTPQGARGYTF.

The J gene is TRBJ1-2, the V gene TRBV6-4, with TRBD1 identical over 8 bases. CDR3 length: 15 amino acids. The trim removed 6 bases at V and 8 bases at J, leaving 14 bases unmatched. Germline V gene data show CDR1 as MRHNA and CDR2 as SNTAGT. CDR3 protein: CASSNLPDRDGGYTF. CDR3 bases: TGTGCCAGCAGCAACCTACCGGACAGGGACGGGGGCTACACCTTC.

The chain employs TRBV30 and TRBJ2-5; D not resolved. CDR3 size: 14 residues. V gave up 4 bases and J gave up 4 bases, with 16 bases separating them. Germline V gives CDR1 GTSNPN, CDR2 SVGIG (reference sequence). Written as DNA, the CDR3 is TGTGCCTGGATCCCAGGCAGGCTGAGAGAGACCCAGTACTTC. Encoded protein: CAWIPGRLRETQYF.

The V and J genes are TRBV2 and TRBJ1-2; TRBD1 might be the D (6 bases). V lost 6 bases and J 4 bases, leaving 15 bases between the germline ends. The germline V gene has CDR1 SNHLY and CDR2 FYNNEI. This CDR3 comprises 14 residues. CDR3 sequence: CASRDRLLTYGYTF. DNA of the CDR3: TGTGCCAGCAGGGACAGACTTCTCACCTATGGCTACACCTTC. Using reference TRBV2 and TRBJ1-2 for the parts outside the CDR3, the full variable domain is EPEVTQTPSHQVTQMGQEVILRCVPISNHLYFYWYRQILGQKVEFLVSFYNNEISEKSEIFDDQFSVERPDGSNFTLKIRSTKLEDSAMYFCASRDRLLTYGYTFGSGTRLTVV.

A remark on this clone: In the same sample, other DNA sequences code for this CDR3. The V gene is TRBV18, the J gene TRBJ1-1, with D uncertain. CDR1 is KGHSH and CDR2 is LQKENI in the germline V gene. V shed 6 bases and J shed 0 bases, with 8 bases lying between them. The CDR3 covers 13 residues. The DNA of the CDR3 is TGTGCCAGCTCCCCGGGCCTGAACACTGAAGCTTTCTTT. Protein sequence: CASSPGLNTEAFF.

CDR3 sequence (DNA): TGTGCCAGCAGCTCCCCGGGACAGGGGGCTCGGAAACTGTTTTTT. The encoded protein is CASSSPGQGARKLFF. The V and J genes are TRBV21-1 and TRBJ1-4; the D call in the table, TRBD1, was not verified against the DNA. TRBV21-1 corresponds to a pseudogene. The CDR3 sequence is 15 residues long.

This clone was recorded a few times. The rearrangement links TRBV4-2 to TRBJ2-6; D ambiguous. Germline V gives CDR1 LGHNA, CDR2 YNFKEQ. The CDR3 totals 16 residues. Trimming pared 5 bases from V and 9 bases from J, leaving 20 bases between. This chain's CDR3 is CASSETPMGGGNVLTF. CDR3 coding DNA: TGTGCCAGCAGCGAAACCCCCATGGGTGGTGGCAACGTCCTGACTTTC.